This entry features one T cell receptor beta chain sequence. Treatment denoted: about 20 received Ad26.COV2.S at low or high dose, single or two shots; 5 received placebo; per-sample allocation not given. Sampling happened 63 days after the first vaccine or placebo injection. Profiled with immunoSEQ multiplex PCR; TCRdb holds only in-frame clones, not every one. The sample carries roughly 320,000 clones, about 86% recorded once. The data derive from a study of Ad26.COV2.S vaccination and SARS-CoV-2 variants. The V gene end was trimmed by 3 bases and the J gene end by 4 bases; junction bases not matched to a gene: 2. The CDR3 extends over 14 amino acids. CDR1 is ENHRY and CDR2 is SYGVKD in the germline V gene.

The V gene is TRBV10-3, the J gene TRBJ2-7, with 11 bases aligning to TRBD1. This material consisted of peripheral blood, taken in a trial of Ad26.COV2.S vaccine versus placebo. The sequence derives from a person between 18 and 60 years old who received the Ad26.COV2.S COVID-19 vaccine or a placebo. The CDR3 DNA reads as TGTGCCATCAGTGACGGGACAGGGGGTTACGAGCAGTACTTC. Translation gives CAISDGTGGYEQYF.